The 25 T cell receptor beta chains below all came from one sample that was sequenced in a study of blood T cell repertoires in COVID-19. The data were produced by immunoSEQ multiplex PCR, yet TCRdb's version contains in-frame clones alone and is incomplete. The sample holds some 150,000 clones, roughly nine tenths seen once. The sample consisted of peripheral blood. The receptors were sampled from a human donor in a cohort sampled during active COVID-19.

J is TRBJ2-2 and V is TRBV5-1, with D maybe TRBD2 (5 bases). CDR1 is SGHRS and CDR2 is YFSETQ in the germline V gene. The CDR3 contains 14 residues. Between the trimmed V and J ends, which lost 1 base and 6 bases, there was a span of 10 bases. CDR3 in DNA: TGCGCCAGCAGCTTGCGGGGAGAGGCCGGGGAGCTGTTTTTT. It yields the protein CASSLRGEAGELFF.

The chain has TRBV14 and TRBJ1-4; the D gene is possibly TRBD1 (6 bases). The CDR3 length is 16 residues. CDR1 is SGHDN and CDR2 is FVKESK in the germline V gene. Between the trimmed V and J ends, which lost 1 base and 3 bases, there was a span of 12 bases. CDR3 sequence reads: CASSQVTGISNEKLFF. CDR3 bases: TGTGCCAGCAGCCAAGTCACAGGGATTTCTAATGAAAAACTGTTTTTT.

This clone appeared many times. This sequence joins TRBV10-3 and TRBJ2-3; possible D gene TRBD1, 5 bases. CDR3 length: 14 residues. Trimming removed 2 bases from V and 2 bases from J, with 8 bases in between. CDR1 and CDR2 from the germline V gene are ENHRY and SYGVKD. CDR3 in amino acids: CAISEGHFTDTQYF. DNA for the CDR3: TGTGCCATCAGTGAGGGACACTTCACAGATACGCAGTATTTT.

The rearrangement uses TRBV9 and TRBJ1-2; D remains ambiguous. Germline lookup yields CDR1 SGDLS and CDR2 YYNGEE. This CDR3 has 14 amino acids. V lost 4 bases, J lost 3 bases, and 13 bases lay in between. CDR3 sequence (DNA): TGTGCCAGCAGCCCGGGAATGAGCGACTATGGCTACACCTTC. It encodes CASSPGMSDYGYTF.

The gene calls are TRBV29-1 and TRBJ2-7; D may be TRBD1 (6 bases). This CDR3 region has 16 residues. Trimming pared 2 bases from V and 0 bases from J, leaving 17 bases between. Germline V gene sequence: CDR1 SQVTM, CDR2 ANQGSEA. The CDR3, as DNA: TGCAGCGTTGAAACCCCCCGGGACACCGCCTCCTACGAGCAGTACTTC. Translating it yields CSVETPRDTASYEQYF.

The chain couples TRBV7-9 to TRBJ1-3; 10 bases fit TRBD1. The CDR3 has 15 amino acids. Germline trimming cut 5 bases from V and 8 bases from J; bases unmatched to any gene: 9. Germline CDR1 SEHNR, CDR2 FQNEAQ (reference sequence). CDR3 loop: CASSILRTGGDTIYF. Written as DNA, the CDR3 is TGTGCCAGCAGCATCCTCAGGACAGGGGGGGACACCATATATTTT.

The chain uses TRBV29-1 and TRBJ1-1; D ambiguous. Germline V gene data show CDR1 as SQVTM and CDR2 as ANQGSEA. Trimming stripped 6 bases from V and 1 base from J, with 9 bases between. CDR3 length: 12 amino acids. The CDR3 nucleotides are TGCAGCGTAACTTCAGGGAACACTGAAGCTTTCTTT. Translation: CSVTSGNTEAFF. Together with reference TRBV29-1 and TRBJ1-1, the CDR3 gives the full variable domain: SAVISQKPSRDICQRGTSLTIQCQVDSQVTMMFWYRQQPGQSLTLIATANQGSEATYESGFVIDKFPISRPNLTFSTLTVSNMSPEDSSIYLCSVTSGNTEAFFGQGTRLTVV.

CDR3 loop: CASSSRDRGETQYF. Written as DNA, the CDR3 is TGTGCCAGCAGCTCTCGGGACAGGGGGGAGACCCAGTACTTC. The chain uses TRBV7-3 and TRBJ2-5, with TRBD1 matching 11 bases. The CDR3 consists of 14 residues. J lost 5 bases, V lost 4 bases, and 3 bases had no gene match. CDR1 is SGHTA, CDR2 FQGTGA, per germline.

Details on this clone: Germline and junction disagree at one end, which may indicate a read error. The chain has TRBV6-2 or TRBV6-3 and TRBJ2-5, with D unclear. Looked up from germline, CDR1 is MNHEY and CDR2 is SVGEGT. This CDR3 has 12 amino acids. The CDR3 loop reads CASSHSTPVQYF. The CDR3 DNA is TGTGCCAGCAGTCACTCCACACCAGTCCAGTACTTC.

The chain couples TRBV6-6 to TRBJ1-2; tentative D call: TRBD1 (5 bases). The V gene lost 2 bases and the J gene lost 2 bases, with 15 bases spanning the gap. CDR3 length equals 16 residues. Germline V gene data show CDR1 as MNHNY and CDR2 as SVGAGI (reference sequence). CDR3 protein: CASSYAYSTANYGYTF. CDR3 nucleotide sequence: TGTGCCAGCAGTTACGCATACTCGACAGCAAACTATGGCTACACCTTC.

The J gene is TRBJ1-4, the V gene TRBV3-1 (or the pseudogene TRBV3-2), with 10 bases fitting TRBD1. This CDR3 has 15 amino acids. Germline assignment: CDR1 LGHDT and CDR2 YNNKEL (reference sequence). The V segment lost 4 bases and the J segment 8 bases; nucleotides outside the gene matches: 7. In DNA form, the CDR3 reads TGTGCCAGCAGCCCCCCGGGACAGGGGAACGAAAAACTGTTTTTT. It yields the protein CASSPPGQGNEKLFF.

This clone was counted once. The V call is TRBV9, the J call TRBJ1-1; maybe TRBD1 (5 bases). Looked up from germline, CDR1 is SGDLS and CDR2 is YYNGEE. This CDR3 has 14 residues. The germline V and J ends were trimmed by 2 bases and 1 base, with 9 bases remaining between them. The CDR3: CASSVQGQNTEAFF. DNA of the CDR3: TGTGCCAGCAGCGTTCAGGGCCAGAACACTGAAGCTTTCTTT.

J is TRBJ2-5 and V is TRBV9, with D possibly TRBD2 on 5 matching bases. The CDR3 contains 14 residues. Germline V gives CDR1 SGDLS, CDR2 YYNGEE. Trimming stripped 0 bases from V and 5 bases from J, with 11 bases between. Here the CDR3 DNA reads TGTGCCAGCAGCGTAGAGGTGGACTTGGAGACCCAGTACTTC. As protein: CASSVEVDLETQYF.

This clone appeared once. The chain carries TRBV3-1 (or the pseudogene TRBV3-2) and TRBJ1-1; tentative D call: TRBD1 (5 bases). The CDR3 length is 13 residues. CDR1 is LGHDT and CDR2 is YNNKEL in the germline V gene (reference sequence). V was cut by 6 bases and J by 4 bases, with 12 bases left in between. This chain's CDR3 is CASRGLGTTEAFF. The CDR3 DNA is TGTGCCAGCAGGGGACTGGGGACCACTGAAGCTTTCTTT.

The chain uses TRBV5-4 and TRBJ2-5; 8 bases fit TRBD2. CDR1 is SGHNT, CDR2 YYREEE, per germline (reference sequence). Germline trimming cut 3 bases from V and 5 bases from J; bases unmatched to any gene: 12. This CDR3 contains 16 residues. The CDR3 nucleotides are TGTGCCAGCAGCTCCCCTCTGGGTAGCGGGGTCGAGACCCAGTACTTC. It translates to CASSSPLGSGVETQYF. Based on the CDR3 plus reference TRBV5-4 and TRBJ2-5, the full variable domain is ETGVTQSPTHLIKTRGQQVTLRCSSQSGHNTVSWYQQALGQGPQFIFQYYREEENGRGNFPPRFSGLQFPNYSSELNVNALELDDSALYLCASSSPLGSGVETQYFGPGTRLLVL.

This sequence joins TRBV7-3 and TRBJ2-3; 12 bases fit TRBD2. The CDR3 contains 15 residues. The V segment lost 4 bases and the J segment 3 bases; nucleotides outside the gene matches: 2. Germline V gene sequence: CDR1 SGHTA, CDR2 FQGTGA. The CDR3 loop is CASSSLAGGTDTQYF. The CDR3 DNA sequence: TGTGCCAGCAGCTCCCTAGCGGGGGGGACAGATACGCAGTATTTT.

This clone has a single count. V and J are TRBV2 and TRBJ2-7; weak D call: TRBD2 (6 bases). The CDR3 extends over 13 amino acids. Trimming cost V 6 bases and J 6 bases, with 15 bases left between them. Looked up from germline, CDR1 is SNHLY and CDR2 is FYNNEI. CDR3 protein: CASRGLPGGEQYF. The CDR3 region has the DNA TGTGCCAGCAGGGGACTCCCCGGAGGCGAGCAGTACTTC.

V and J are TRBV5-1 and TRBJ2-2; D gene ambiguous. The CDR3 sequence is 14 residues long. Germline V gives CDR1 SGHRS, CDR2 YFSETQ. Trimming took 0 bases from V and 2 from J, leaving 5 bases between them. CDR3 coding DNA: TGCGCCAGCAGCTTGGAAGCCAACACCGGGGAGCTGTTTTTT. Translating gives CASSLEANTGELFF.

This chain joins TRBV2 and TRBJ1-2, with D possibly TRBD1 on 5 matching bases. The CDR3 runs to 14 residues. Germline CDR1 reads SNHLY; CDR2 reads FYNNEI. V was clipped by 0 bases and J by 3 bases, with 8 bases between them. The CDR3 sequence: CASSEAGTYYGYTF. CDR3 coding DNA: TGTGCCAGCAGTGAAGCCGGGACTTACTATGGCTACACCTTC.

The V and J genes are TRBV4-2 and TRBJ2-7, with TRBD1 matching 8 bases. Germline V gene lookup returns CDR1 LGHNA and CDR2 YNFKEQ. The CDR3 has 14 amino acids. Germline trimming cut 3 bases from V and 4 bases from J; bases unmatched to any gene: 5. Here the CDR3 reads CASSQRDRGYEQYF. The CDR3 DNA is TGTGCCAGCAGCCAGAGAGACAGGGGTTACGAGCAGTACTTC.

A single count supports this clone. This chain connects TRBV4-1 to TRBJ1-1; TRBD1 is a possible D gene (5 bases). V was trimmed by 3 bases and J by 6 bases, leaving 14 bases between them. The CDR3 is made up of 14 amino acids. The germline gives CDR1 MGHRA, CDR2 YSYEKL. The DNA of the CDR3 is TGCGCCAGCAGCCAGCCCCCAGGGAGGGCTGAAGCTTTCTTT. Amino acids: CASSQPPGRAEAFF.

The chain employs TRBV12-3 or TRBV12-4 and TRBJ1-2, with TRBD1 matching over 7 bases. The CDR3 is made up of 13 amino acids. The trim removed 6 bases at V and 4 bases at J, leaving 5 bases unmatched. CDR3 amino acids: CASRLQGIYGYTF. CDR3 nucleotides: TGTGCCAGCAGACTACAGGGGATCTATGGCTACACCTTC.

The chain joins TRBV7-9 to TRBJ2-3; 7 positions match TRBD1. This CDR3 is built from 15 residues. Germline V gene sequence: CDR1 SEHNR, CDR2 FQNEAQ (reference sequence). V lost 5 bases, J lost 1 base, and 6 bases stayed unmatched. CDR3 sequence: CASSQRGQGTDTQYF. CDR3 nucleotide sequence: TGTGCCAGCAGCCAAAGGGGGCAGGGCACAGATACGCAGTATTTT.

The chain couples TRBV4-3 to TRBJ2-2; TRBD1 might be the D (7 bases). Per germline, CDR1 LGHNA and CDR2 YSLEER. The V end lost 8 bases, the J end lost 4 bases, and 23 bases lay between the germline ends. The CDR3 is 17 amino acids. This chain's CDR3 is CASRKERQGAGTGELFF. CDR3 DNA sequence: TGCGCCAGCCGAAAAGAGAGACAGGGAGCGGGCACCGGGGAGCTGTTTTTT.

This rearrangement joins TRBV7-8 to TRBJ1-2; D is uncertain. CDR1 and CDR2 from the germline V gene are SGHVS and FQNEAQ. Trimming stripped 1 base from V and 4 bases from J, with 7 bases between. The CDR3 spans 13 residues. The CDR3 coding sequence is TGTGCCAGCAGCTTAGGGGCAGTCTATGGCTACACCTTC. This codes for CASSLGAVYGYTF.